The clone carrying this T cell receptor beta chain came up many times. This CDR3 has 15 amino acids. Deletions cut 2 bases from V and 4 bases from J, with 11 bases between. The germline V gene has CDR1 SGHVS and CDR2 FNYEAQ. A single record per CDR3 protein comes from TCRdb applying MiXCR to the 5' RACE reads. The table has some 210,000 distinct CDR3 sequences, roughly 10% seen once; the top ten hold approximately 3%. This specimen belongs to a study of T-cell memory formation after mild COVID-19. This clonotype was sampled from a man aged 18 to 30 who had mild COVID-19 (a few samples of this study predate the infection). Cell type and time point are not known. This rearrangement joins TRBV7-6 to TRBJ2-2; no reliable D call. Sample: PBMCs or a T cell subset sorted from them (not recorded which). CDR3 bases: TGTGCCAGCAGCTTAATGTTAATCAGCACCGGGGAGCTGTTTTTT. This gives the protein CASSLMLISTGELFF. The full variable domain, in which reference TRBV7-6 and TRBJ2-2 provide the parts outside the CDR3, is GAGVSQSPRYKVTKRGQDVALRCDPISGHVSLYWYRQALGQGPEFLTYFNYEAQQDKSGLPNDRFSAERPEGSISTLTIQRTEQRDSAMYRCASSLMLISTGELFFGEGSRLTVL.